Listed here are 31 T cell receptor beta chains from one sample, sequenced in a study of siplizumab effects on memory and regulatory T cells. Clones were sequenced by immunoSEQ multiplex PCR, and TCRdb holds only the in-frame ones, with some missing. The sample has about 63,000 clones, 83% seen once. The sequenced sample was memory CD4+ T cells sorted from blood. Receptor source: a human donor in good health.

The rearrangement uses TRBV5-1 and TRBJ1-4; D unclear. The CDR3 extends over 17 amino acids. Germline lookup yields CDR1 SGHRS and CDR2 YFSETQ. V was shortened by 0 bases and J by 0 bases, with 12 bases between the two germline ends. CDR3 region: CASSLGAAPATNEKLFF. The CDR3 DNA sequence: TGCGCCAGCAGCTTGGGGGCAGCACCGGCAACTAATGAAAAACTGTTTTTT.

The J gene is TRBJ1-1, the V gene TRBV6-6; D unresolved. The CDR3 is 13 residues long. Trimming removed 6 bases at V and 0 bases at J, with 8 bases between. Germline CDR1 MNHNY, CDR2 SVGAGI (reference sequence). The CDR3 bases are TGTGCCAGCAGCTCACATATGAACACTGAAGCTTTCTTT. Its protein product is CASSSHMNTEAFF.

This clone was counted a single time. The chain employs TRBV7-9 and TRBJ1-2; D is perhaps TRBD1 (5 bases). This CDR3 is built from 17 residues. CDR1 is SEHNR, CDR2 FQNEAQ, per germline (reference sequence). Between the trimmed V and J ends, which lost 2 bases and 2 bases, there was a span of 18 bases. CDR3 loop: CASSLQGLGKGNYGYTF. The CDR3 DNA sequence: TGTGCCAGCAGCTTACAGGGCTTGGGGAAAGGGAACTATGGCTACACCTTC.

The V call is TRBV12-2, the J call TRBJ2-3; the tabulated D call, TRBD1, remains unverified against the DNA. TRBV12-2 represents a pseudogene. CDR3 length equals 15 residues. The DNA for the CDR3 is TGTGCAAGTCGCAGTCGACAGGGGAGGTTCGGTACGCAGTATTTT. Translating it yields CASRSRQGRFGTQYF.

The CDR3 bases are TGCGCCAGCAGCTTGTACAAGGGAACAGAGACTAATGAAAAACTGTTTTTT. It is translated as CASSLYKGTETNEKLFF. V usage is TRBV5-1 and J usage is TRBJ1-4; D gene unclear. The germline V gene encodes CDR1 SGHRS and CDR2 YFSETQ. The length of the CDR3 is 17 residues. Deletions cut 1 base from V and 2 bases from J, with 15 bases between. Full variable domain (outside the CDR3, taken from reference TRBV5-1 and TRBJ1-4): KAGVTQTPRYLIKTRGQQVTLSCSPISGHRSVSWYQQTPGQGLQFLFEYFSETQRNKGNFPGRFSGRQFSNSRSEMNVSTLELGDSALYLCASSLYKGTETNEKLFFGSGTQLSVL.

This chain connects TRBV6-1 to TRBJ2-7, with D possibly called TRBD1 or TRBD2 (6 bases each). Trimming left V 6 bases short and J 0 bases short, with 15 bases between. CDR3 length: 15 amino acids. Germline-derived CDR1 and CDR2 are MNHNS and SASEGT. The CDR3, as DNA: TGTGCCAGCAGGGAGGGGGGATCAAGCTCCTACGAGCAGTACTTC. This translates into CASREGGSSSYEQYF.

This clone was counted a few times. J is TRBJ2-2 and V is TRBV2; 8 positions agree with TRBD1. V was pared by 7 bases and J by 4 bases, with 2 bases of the junction left unmatched. The CDR3 has 13 residues. Germline CDR1 is SNHLY and CDR2 is FYNNEI. In DNA form, the CDR3 reads TGTGCCAGCAAACAGGGGGGCACCGGGGAGCTGTTTTTT. The encoded protein is CASKQGGTGELFF.

CDR3 nucleotides: TGCGCCAGCAGCCCACCAGACAGGATCAATCAGCCCCAGCATTTT. Translated, it gives CASSPPDRINQPQHF. The chain carries TRBV5-1 and TRBJ1-5, with a possible D match to TRBD1 (6 bases). This CDR3 contains 15 residues. Trimming removed 4 bases at V and 3 bases at J, with 14 bases between. Germline CDR1 reads SGHRS; CDR2 reads YFSETQ.

This chain uses TRBV6-5 with TRBJ1-2; the D is unclear. V lost 7 bases to trimming and J lost 0 bases, with 9 bases between them. Germline V gives CDR1 MNHEY, CDR2 SVGAGI. This CDR3 has 13 amino acids. The CDR3 reads CASNLGSNYGYTF. For the CDR3, the DNA is TGTGCCAGCAACCTAGGATCTAACTATGGCTACACCTTC.

The rearrangement links TRBV5-6 to TRBJ2-7; TRBD2 is a possible D gene (5 bases). This CDR3 is 11 amino acids long. Germline loops: CDR1 SGHDT, CDR2 YYEEEE. The V and J ends lost 4 bases and 4 bases respectively, with 6 bases between them. CDR3 nucleotides: TGTGCCAGCAGCGCGGGTTACGAGCAGTACTTC. This translates into CASSAGYEQYF. Based on the CDR3 plus reference TRBV5-6 and TRBJ2-7, the full variable domain is DAGVTQSPTHLIKTRGQQVTLRCSPKSGHDTVSWYQQALGQGPQFIFQYYEEEERQRGNFPDRFSGHQFPNYSSELNVNALLLGDSALYLCASSAGYEQYFGPGTRLTVT.

The chain uses TRBV6-1 and TRBJ1-1, with D perhaps TRBD1 (6 bases). Trimming removed 11 bases from V and 11 bases from J, with 18 bases in between. The length of the CDR3 is 11 residues. CDR1 and CDR2 (germline): MNHNS, SASEGT. The CDR3 loop reads CAHSWGLFAFF. The CDR3 nucleotides read TGTGCCCACTCATGGGGGCTATTCGCTTTCTTT.

The genes are TRBV9 and TRBJ1-2, with 7 bases matching TRBD1. The CDR3 totals 15 residues. The germline CDR1 and CDR2 sequences are SGDLS and YYNGEE. V lost 4 bases to trimming and J lost 0 bases; unmatched junction nucleotides: 6. The CDR3 region has the DNA TGTGCCAGCAGCCCTCAGGGGGTACCTAACTATGGCTACACCTTC. Its protein is CASSPQGVPNYGYTF.

The chain links TRBV18 to TRBJ2-3, with no clear D. Trimming removed 3 bases at V and 5 bases at J, with 6 bases between. This CDR3 is 12 amino acids long. In germline, CDR1 is KGHSH, CDR2 LQKENI. Here the CDR3 reads CASSPRGDTQYF. The CDR3 DNA sequence: TGTGCCAGCTCACCGAGAGGAGATACGCAGTATTTT.

Turning to this clone: The germline gene is not matched at one end of the junction; a read error may be the cause. The gene calls are TRBV29-1 and TRBJ2-2, with D possibly matching TRBD2 (5 bases). This CDR3 spans 14 amino acids. Germline-derived CDR1 and CDR2 are SQVTM and ANQGSEA. The CDR3 DNA sequence: TGCAGCGTTTGGACTTCGTGGAACGCCGGGGAGCTGTTTTTT. Translated: CSVWTSWNAGELFF.

The CDR3 spells CATSRAGTTNIQYF. The CDR3 region has the DNA TGTGCCACCAGCAGAGCGGGGACCACAAACATTCAGTACTTC. The gene calls are TRBV15 and TRBJ2-4; D possibly matches TRBD1 or TRBD2 (5 bases each). This CDR3 spans 14 amino acids. The germline V gene encodes CDR1 LNHNV and CDR2 YYDKDF (reference sequence). V lost 1 base, J lost 6 bases, and 10 bases lay in between.

V and J are TRBV5-6 and TRBJ1-4, with D perhaps matching TRBD1 (6 bases). Germline CDR1 is SGHDT and CDR2 is YYEEEE. Trimming removed 1 base at V and 7 bases at J, with 11 bases between. This CDR3 region has 14 residues. CDR3 loop: CASSLRGPGEKLFF. Written as DNA, the CDR3 is TGTGCCAGCAGCTTGCGGGGGCCGGGTGAAAAACTGTTTTTT.

The chain is built from TRBV5-1 and TRBJ1-2; D not certain. CDR3 length equals 14 residues. Germline CDR1 reads SGHRS; CDR2 reads YFSETQ. V lost 0 bases and J 8 bases, leaving 14 bases between the germline ends. This CDR3 reads CASSLAVSLGGYTF. The DNA for the CDR3 is TGCGCCAGCAGCTTGGCGGTGAGCCTTGGGGGCTACACCTTC.

This clone was counted a few times. This chain uses TRBV27 with TRBJ2-3, with 9 bases identical to TRBD1. The V segment lost 0 bases and the J segment 7 bases; nucleotides outside the gene matches: 5. This CDR3 comprises 15 residues. CDR1 MNHEY and CDR2 SMNVEV come from the germline V gene (reference sequence). CDR3 in amino acids: CASSLSNRGRNTQYF. CDR3 DNA: TGTGCCAGCAGTTTATCGAACAGGGGGCGAAATACGCAGTATTTT.

This chain connects TRBV28 to TRBJ1-5; D is perhaps TRBD1 (5 bases). The V and J ends lost 3 bases and 6 bases respectively, with 21 bases between them. The CDR3 has 17 residues. The V gene's germline CDR1 is MDHEN and CDR2 SYDVKM. The CDR3 DNA is TGTGCCAGCAGTTTGGCCATTGTGGGGGTATACGGTCAGCCCCAGCATTTT. This sequence encodes CASSLAIVGVYGQPQHF.

The chain links TRBV5-8 to TRBJ2-1; unclear D gene. CDR3 size: 11 residues. Germline CDR1 and CDR2: SGHTS and YDEGEE. V lost 7 bases to trimming and J lost 3 bases, with 5 bases between them. The CDR3 protein is CASASYNEQFF. CDR3 coding DNA: TGTGCCAGCGCCAGCTACAATGAGCAGTTCTTC.

The J gene is TRBJ2-7, the V gene TRBV5-1; D possibly matches TRBD1 or TRBD2 (6 bases each). Germline V lookup: CDR1 SGHRS, CDR2 YFSETQ. Trimming stripped 2 bases from V and 1 base from J, with 16 bases between. There are 16 residues in the CDR3. The CDR3 is CASSFLGRGLSYEQYF. The CDR3 nucleotides read TGCGCCAGCAGCTTTCTGGGCAGGGGACTGTCCTACGAGCAGTACTTC. The variable domain in full, with the rest retrieved from reference TRBV5-1 and TRBJ2-7, is KAGVTQTPRYLIKTRGQQVTLSCSPISGHRSVSWYQQTPGQGLQFLFEYFSETQRNKGNFPGRFSGRQFSNSRSEMNVSTLELGDSALYLCASSFLGRGLSYEQYFGPGTRLTVT.

The rearrangement uses TRBV5-1 and TRBJ2-2, with D unresolved. The length of the CDR3 is 15 residues. V lost 1 base to trimming and J lost 0 bases, with 7 bases between them. CDR1 SGHRS and CDR2 YFSETQ come from the germline V gene. The CDR3 DNA reads TGCGCCAGCAGCTTGTTACAGACGAACACCGGGGAGCTGTTTTTT. It specifies CASSLLQTNTGELFF.

The chain joins TRBV5-1 to TRBJ2-5; D unclear. CDR3 length: 14 amino acids. CDR1 and CDR2 (germline): SGHRS, YFSETQ. V lost 2 bases and J lost 5, with 13 bases in between. The CDR3 loop is CASSFGQVEETQYF. DNA for the CDR3: TGCGCCAGCAGCTTTGGCCAGGTTGAGGAGACCCAGTACTTC.

The chain is built from TRBV29-1 and TRBJ2-6; D gene unclear. The V gene lost 4 bases and the J gene lost 0 bases, with 1 base spanning the gap. This CDR3 has 12 amino acids. The V gene's germline CDR1 is SQVTM and CDR2 ANQGSEA. Here the CDR3 reads CSVVSGANVLTF. The CDR3 nucleotides are TGCAGCGTTGTCTCTGGGGCCAACGTCCTGACTTTC.

This sequence joins TRBV2 and TRBJ2-1; D remains ambiguous. The CDR3 is 12 amino acids. Germline CDR1 is SNHLY and CDR2 is FYNNEI. Trimming cost V 8 bases and J 9 bases, with 14 bases left between them. CDR3 residues: CASGPGMAEQFF. For the CDR3, the DNA is TGTGCCAGCGGGCCGGGCATGGCTGAGCAGTTCTTC.

The chain couples TRBV9 to TRBJ2-5, with 9 bases matching TRBD2. Germline V gene sequence: CDR1 SGDLS, CDR2 YYNGEE. The CDR3 sequence is 14 residues long. The V segment lost 3 bases and the J segment 5 bases; nucleotides outside the gene matches: 5. In nucleotides, the CDR3 is TGTGCCAGCAGCGGCGGGGGGGTGCGGGAGACCCAGTACTTC. This sequence encodes CASSGGGVRETQYF.

A note on this clone: One junction end does not reproduce the germline sequence, and a read error may be involved. The chain uses TRBV10-2 and TRBJ1-2; 10 nucleotides match TRBD1. This CDR3 is built from 10 residues. Germline CDR1 WSHSY, CDR2 SAAADI. The CDR3: CASRGQGTLF. Written as DNA, the CDR3 is TGCGCCAGCAGGGGACAGGGGACCCTCTTC.

The genes are TRBV6-1 and TRBJ1-1; perhaps TRBD1 as D (5 bases). The V end lost 5 bases, the J end lost 4 bases, and 14 bases lay between the germline ends. CDR3 length: 14 amino acids. In germline, CDR1 is MNHNS, CDR2 SASEGT. The CDR3 is CASSKQALGTEAFF. The CDR3 nucleotides read TGTGCCAGCAGTAAACAGGCGTTGGGCACTGAAGCTTTCTTT.

A few counts support this clone. V and J are TRBV30 and TRBJ2-5; maybe TRBD1 (5 bases). The germline CDR1 and CDR2 sequences are GTSNPN and SVGIG (reference sequence). The germline V and J ends were trimmed by 1 base and 5 bases, with 5 bases remaining between them. The CDR3 covers 11 residues. CDR3 region: CAWSEGETQYF. As DNA, the CDR3 is TGTGCCTGGAGTGAGGGGGAGACCCAGTACTTC.

V is TRBV6-5 and J is TRBJ2-1; no clear D gene. This CDR3 has 12 residues. The germline CDR1 and CDR2 sequences are MNHEY and SVGAGI. V lost 7 bases and J 5 bases, leaving 9 bases between the germline ends. CDR3 DNA sequence: TGTGCCAGCACGCACAGAGACAATGAGCAGTTCTTC. Encoded protein: CASTHRDNEQFF.

The gene calls are TRBV5-1 and TRBJ2-2; TRBD2 might be the D (5 bases). Trimming removed 6 bases at V and 1 base at J, with 13 bases between. Germline-derived CDR1 and CDR2 are SGHRS and YFSETQ. This CDR3 comprises 15 residues. As DNA, the CDR3 is TGCGCCAGCAACTTCGGACTGTTGAACACCGGGGAGCTGTTTTTT. Its protein product is CASNFGLLNTGELFF.